This passage covers 9 T cell receptor beta chains from one sample sequenced in a study. TCRdb re-called the 5' RACE reads with MiXCR, one entry per CDR3 protein. The table lists 8,000 to 9,500 distinct CDR3 sequences, about a sixth of them singletons. Sequences were obtained from memory CD4+ T cells sorted from blood. As for subset: memory CD4+ T cells, CD4+CD45RO+CD25-. These receptors all stem from a female donor with breast cancer.

In its sample, this clonotype was seen many times. The chain uses TRBV19 and TRBJ2-3, with a tentative D call TRBD1 (5 bases). Germline CDR1 reads LNHDA; CDR2 reads SQIVND (reference sequence). This CDR3 spans 14 amino acids. Trimming cost V 4 bases and J 4 bases, with 12 bases left between them. The CDR3 reads CASSRGRFPDTQYF. The DNA for the CDR3 is TGTGCCAGTAGTAGGGGCCGATTCCCAGATACGCAGTATTTT.

This clonotype is labeled medium-sized. The chain couples TRBV5-1 to TRBJ2-5, with 7 bases matching TRBD1. Unmatched junction bases numbered 8, after V lost 4 bases and J lost 5 bases. In germline, CDR1 is SGHRS, CDR2 YFSETQ. The CDR3 is made up of 14 amino acids. The CDR3 bases are TGCGCCAGCAGCCCGGCAGGGGGTAGGGAGACCCAGTACTTC. This sequence encodes CASSPAGGRETQYF.

The chain joins TRBV6-6 to TRBJ2-7; tentative D call: TRBD2 (7 bases). Germline V gene sequence: CDR1 MNHNY, CDR2 SVGAGI (reference sequence). The CDR3 has 16 amino acids. Trimming cost V 6 bases and J 0 bases, with 18 bases left between them. The CDR3 coding sequence is TGTGCCAGCAGGGGGGGGGGGGGCGGGGGCTCCTACGAGCAGTACTTC. Translated, it gives CASRGGGGGGSYEQYF.

The genes are TRBV3-1 and TRBJ2-1, with D perhaps matching TRBD2 (5 bases). Between the trimmed V and J ends, which lost 1 base and 5 bases, there was a span of 12 bases. This CDR3 contains 15 residues. Germline V gene lookup returns CDR1 LGHDT and CDR2 YNNKEL (reference sequence). The CDR3 is CASSQGLPGNNEQFF. In nucleotides, the CDR3 is TGTGCCAGCAGCCAAGGGCTACCGGGGAACAATGAGCAGTTCTTC.

This clonotype counts as medium-sized. The V and J genes are TRBV5-1 and TRBJ2-5; the D gene could be TRBD1 or TRBD2 (6 bases each). This CDR3 spans 16 amino acids. V was trimmed by 7 bases and J by 1 base, leaving 20 bases between them. Germline CDR1 and CDR2: SGHRS and YFSETQ. The CDR3 spells CASAATIGGGQETQYF. The CDR3 bases are TGCGCCAGCGCCGCAACAATCGGGGGCGGCCAAGAGACCCAGTACTTC. The entire variable domain, with the rest obtained from reference TRBV5-1 and TRBJ2-5, is as follows: KAGVTQTPRYLIKTRGQQVTLSCSPISGHRSVSWYQQTPGQGLQFLFEYFSETQRNKGNFPGRFSGRQFSNSRSEMNVSTLELGDSALYLCASAATIGGGQETQYFGPGTRLLVL.

This clonotype was detected ten times or more. This chain joins TRBV28 and TRBJ2-7; D gene uncertain. The V gene lost 5 bases and the J gene lost 6 bases, with 14 bases spanning the gap. This CDR3 has 13 amino acids. In germline, CDR1 is MDHEN, CDR2 SYDVKM. The CDR3 spells CASSLRLGGEQYF. The CDR3 bases are TGTGCCAGCAGTCTACGCCTAGGCGGCGAGCAGTACTTC.

About this clonotype itself: Being one base from a much bigger clone, this may be a read error. V gene TRBV9 combines with J gene TRBJ1-2; D not resolved. Trimming shortened V by 0 bases and J by 8 bases, and 11 bases separated the two germline ends. Germline V gene data show CDR1 as SGDLS and CDR2 as YYNGEE. CDR3 length: 13 residues. Written as DNA, the CDR3 is TGTGCCAGCAGCGTAGGCCCCCTTAAGGGCTACACCTTC. This encodes CASSVGPLKGYTF.

By frequency in the sample, this clonotype is medium-sized (0.01 to 0.1%). The chain couples TRBV20-1 to TRBJ2-3; 8 nucleotides match TRBD2. The CDR3 is 14 amino acids. V lost 3 bases to trimming and J lost 6 bases; unmatched junction nucleotides: 8. Germline-derived CDR1 and CDR2 are DFQATT and SNEGSKA (reference sequence). CDR3 sequence (DNA): TGCAGTGCTAGGTCGGGGGGGGCCGTCGATACGCAGTATTTT. Its protein is CSARSGGAVDTQYF.

The chain joins TRBV6-2 or TRBV6-3 to TRBJ1-1; no reliable D call. The germline V gene has CDR1 MNHEY and CDR2 SVGEGT. Trimming removed 2 bases at V and 1 base at J, with 17 bases between. This CDR3 has 17 amino acids. CDR3 sequence reads: CASSYPFVERRNTEAFF. The DNA for the CDR3 is TGTGCCAGCAGTTACCCGTTCGTCGAGCGGAGGAACACTGAAGCTTTCTTT.